These 26 T cell receptor beta chains share one sample of origin, sequenced in a study of T cells in narcolepsy. The table came from immunoSEQ multiplex PCR; TCRdb's copy has only in-frame clones and leaves some out. The table includes about 30,000 clones, 82% detected once. What was sequenced was CD45RA- memory CD4+ T cells from PBMCs. These receptors were collected from a human donor with narcolepsy.

V and J are TRBV27 and TRBJ2-1; no firm D call. The length of the CDR3 is 15 residues. V lost 3 bases, J lost 0 bases, and 9 bases lay in between. Germline values: CDR1 MNHEY, CDR2 SMNVEV (reference sequence). CDR3 loop: CASSFLPHSYNEQFF. The CDR3 nucleotides are TGTGCCAGCAGTTTTCTACCCCACTCCTACAATGAGCAGTTCTTC.

Only a few counts were recorded for this clone. The chain uses TRBV2 and TRBJ1-4, with unresolved D. CDR3 length: 15 residues. The ends were cut back, 7 bases at V and 4 bases at J, with 16 bases in the middle. Germline loops: CDR1 SNHLY, CDR2 FYNNEI. CDR3 coding DNA: TGTGCCAGCAACACCCCAGGCGGAAATAATGAAAAACTGTTTTTT. Translation: CASNTPGGNNEKLFF.

This chain links TRBV2 with TRBJ2-2, with 7 bases fitting TRBD1. Germline loops: CDR1 SNHLY, CDR2 FYNNEI. Trimming at V came to 3 bases and at J to 5 bases, leaving 9 bases not matched to a gene. This CDR3 is built from 16 residues. CDR3 in amino acids: CASSDGFRGKTGELFF. In nucleotides, the CDR3 is TGTGCCAGCAGTGATGGCTTCAGGGGGAAAACCGGGGAGCTGTTTTTT.

This chain joins TRBV6-1 and TRBJ1-3; tentatively, D is TRBD1 (5 bases). Looked up from germline, CDR1 is MNHNS and CDR2 is SASEGT. The CDR3 extends over 14 amino acids. V shed 1 base and J shed 2 bases, with 6 bases lying between them. CDR3 sequence reads: CASSEGGAGNTIYF. The CDR3 DNA reads TGTGCCAGCAGTGAAGGGGGGGCTGGAAACACCATATATTTT.

The chain carries TRBV5-1 and TRBJ2-3; TRBD2 matches at 7 bases. Looked up from germline, CDR1 is SGHRS and CDR2 is YFSETQ. The CDR3 has 18 amino acids. J lost 0 bases, V lost 1 base, and 11 bases had no gene match. The CDR3 DNA follows: TGCGCCAGCAGCTTGCGTTCGTCTAGCGGACCTAGCACAGATACGCAGTATTTT. Translation: CASSLRSSSGPSTDTQYF.

The CDR3 DNA is TGTGCCAGCAGCTTATTGGGACAGGGGACTGAAGCTTTCTTT. Protein: CASSLLGQGTEAFF. V is TRBV11-2 and J is TRBJ1-1, with 10 bases matching TRBD1. The CDR3 spans 14 residues. Germline loops: CDR1 SGHAT, CDR2 FQNNGV. The J segment lost 5 bases and the V segment lost 2 bases, leaving 2 bases of the junction unmatched.

This clone was counted a few times. This sequence joins TRBV5-1 and TRBJ2-5; the match to TRBD1 covers 7 bases. Germline loops: CDR1 SGHRS, CDR2 YFSETQ. V dropped 4 bases and J dropped 0; count of bases not matched to a gene: 3. This CDR3 contains 14 residues. CDR3 sequence (DNA): TGCGCCAGCAGCCCTGGGACAGACCAAGAGACCCAGTACTTC. As protein: CASSPGTDQETQYF.

This rearrangement joins TRBV6-1 to TRBJ2-7; TRBD1 agrees at 9 bases. Germline lookup yields CDR1 MNHNS and CDR2 SASEGT. V lost 6 bases and J lost 6; bases outside the gene matches: 9. This CDR3 has 14 amino acids. The CDR3 protein is CASRLYRGHGEQYF. The CDR3, as DNA: TGTGCCAGCAGATTGTACAGGGGGCATGGCGAGCAGTACTTC.

The chain couples TRBV5-1 to TRBJ2-2; TRBD2 aligns across 10 bases. The ends lost 2 bases at V and 7 bases at J; junction bases unmatched: 5. CDR3 length: 15 residues. Germline V CDR1 and CDR2: SGHRS, YFSETQ. CDR3: CASSFTSGTVGELFF. The CDR3 nucleotides read TGCGCCAGCAGCTTCACTAGCGGGACCGTCGGGGAGCTGTTTTTT. Complete variable domain (other parts from reference TRBV5-1 and TRBJ2-2): KAGVTQTPRYLIKTRGQQVTLSCSPISGHRSVSWYQQTPGQGLQFLFEYFSETQRNKGNFPGRFSGRQFSNSRSEMNVSTLELGDSALYLCASSFTSGTVGELFFGEGSRLTVL.

J is TRBJ2-5 and V is TRBV10-3; 7 nucleotides line up with TRBD2. The CDR3 has 15 amino acids. Germline V lookup: CDR1 ENHRY, CDR2 SYGVKD. V shed 3 bases and J 2 bases; nucleotides not matched to a gene: 6. The CDR3 loop reads CAISDGGGGQETQYF. In DNA, the CDR3 is TGTGCCATCAGTGATGGGGGGGGAGGACAAGAGACCCAGTACTTC.

The gene calls are TRBV7-2 and TRBJ2-7, with 8 bases lining up with TRBD1. Losses at the gene ends were 1 base for V and 2 bases for J; bases not matched to a gene: 4. There are 15 residues in the CDR3. CDR1 and CDR2 (germline): SGHTA, FQGNSA. The CDR3 DNA follows: TGTGCCAGCAGCTTAGAATTCAGGGGGCCCTACGAGCAGTACTTC. Translated, it gives CASSLEFRGPYEQYF.

This chain joins TRBV11-2 and TRBJ2-4; D uncertain. The CDR3 runs 13 residues. Trimming cost V 0 bases and J 12 bases, with 12 bases left between them. In germline, CDR1 is SGHAT, CDR2 FQNNGV. In DNA form, the CDR3 reads TGTGCCAGCAGCTTAGAGGGAAGGTCATCTCAGTACTTC. Its protein product is CASSLEGRSSQYF. Variable domain in full (rest from reference TRBV11-2 and TRBJ2-4): EAGVAQSPRYKIIEKRQSVAFWCNPISGHATLYWYQQILGQGPKLLIQFQNNGVVDDSQLPKDRFSAERLKGVDSTLKIQPAKLEDSAVYLCASSLEGRSSQYFGAGTRLSVL.

The rearrangement links TRBV27 to TRBJ1-2, with D unresolved. The CDR3 length is 13 residues. CDR1 is MNHEY, CDR2 SMNVEV, per germline (reference sequence). V was clipped by 3 bases and J by 5 bases, with 10 bases between them. In DNA form, the CDR3 reads TGTGCCAGCAGTTTGACGCTAGATTATGGCTACACCTTC. Its protein product is CASSLTLDYGYTF.

V and J are TRBV9 and TRBJ2-5; 13 nucleotides agree with TRBD2. V dropped 3 bases and J dropped 1; count of bases not matched to a gene: 3. The germline V gene encodes CDR1 SGDLS and CDR2 YYNGEE. CDR3 size: 16 residues. CDR3 loop: CASSAGTSGIQETQYF. The DNA for the CDR3 is TGTGCCAGCAGCGCAGGGACTAGCGGGATCCAAGAGACCCAGTACTTC. The full variable domain, its missing parts supplied by reference TRBV9 and TRBJ2-5, is DSGVTQTPKHLITATGQRVTLRCSPRSGDLSVYWYQQSLDQGLQFLIQYYNGEERAKGNILERFSAQQFPDLHSELNLSSLELGDSALYFCASSAGTSGIQETQYFGPGTRLLVL.

The J gene is TRBJ2-5, the V gene TRBV28; 7 bases are a match to TRBD1. CDR3 length: 14 amino acids. V gave up 4 bases and J gave up 1 base; unmatched junction bases: 3. The germline V gene encodes CDR1 MDHEN and CDR2 SYDVKM. CDR3 in DNA: TGTGCCAGCAGTTACAGGGGCTTCCAAGAGACCCAGTACTTC. This codes for CASSYRGFQETQYF.

This clone has a handful of counts. The V and J genes are TRBV29-1 and TRBJ2-1; TRBD2 aligns across 13 bases. Losses at the gene ends were 7 bases for V and 7 bases for J; bases not matched to a gene: 16. This CDR3 is built from 17 residues. Germline V gene data show CDR1 as SQVTM and CDR2 as ANQGSEA. CDR3 bases: TGCAGCGCCAGTAGCAAAAAACTAGCGGGGGGGTTGAATGAGCAGTTCTTC. It is translated as CSASSKKLAGGLNEQFF.

The chain couples TRBV15 to TRBJ2-7; D is possibly TRBD1 or TRBD2 (5 bases each). The CDR3 sequence is 15 residues long. Trimming shortened V by 4 bases and J by 0 bases, and 13 bases separated the two germline ends. Per the germline V gene, CDR1 is LNHNV and CDR2 is YYDKDF (reference sequence). CDR3 sequence reads: CATSMQGGGSYEQYF. In nucleotides, the CDR3 is TGTGCCACCAGCATGCAAGGTGGGGGCTCCTACGAGCAGTACTTC.

The rearrangement links TRBV29-1 to TRBJ2-1; possibly TRBD2 for D (6 bases). Trimming took 6 bases from V and 7 from J, leaving 13 bases between them. Germline V gives CDR1 SQVTM, CDR2 ANQGSEA. This CDR3 is 12 amino acids long. The DNA for the CDR3 is TGCAGCGTCCCTGGGGGGAGGAATGAGCAGTTCTTC. This codes for CSVPGGRNEQFF.

The chain carries TRBV5-1 and TRBJ2-7; the D call may be TRBD1 or TRBD2 (5 bases each). The germline gives CDR1 SGHRS, CDR2 YFSETQ. The CDR3 contains 13 residues. Trimming removed 4 bases from V and 1 base from J, with 9 bases in between. The CDR3 region has the DNA TGCGCCAGCAGCACTAGGGGATCCTACGAGCAGTACTTC. This gives the protein CASSTRGSYEQYF.

V usage is TRBV30 and J usage is TRBJ2-6, with 10 bases identical to TRBD1. V lost 5 bases and J lost 3; bases outside the gene matches: 10. CDR3 size: 17 residues. Germline lookup yields CDR1 GTSNPN and CDR2 SVGIG (reference sequence). This CDR3 is CAWYGGTGVSGANVLTF. Here the CDR3 DNA reads TGTGCCTGGTACGGAGGGACAGGGGTTAGTGGGGCCAACGTCCTGACTTTC.

V and J are TRBV7-9 and TRBJ1-6; D might be TRBD1 (6 bases). The CDR3 has 15 amino acids. Germline CDR1 and CDR2: SEHNR and FQNEAQ (reference sequence). Trimming took 5 bases from V and 5 from J, leaving 13 bases between them. The CDR3 region is CASSPRGQNNSPLHF. The CDR3 DNA reads as TGTGCCAGCAGCCCGAGGGGACAAAATAATTCACCCCTCCACTTT. Full variable domain (outside the CDR3, taken from reference TRBV7-9 and TRBJ1-6): DTGVSQNPRHKITKRGQNVTFRCDPISEHNRLYWYRQTLGQGPEFLTYFQNEAQLEKSRLLSDRFSAERPKGSFSTLEIQRTEQGDSAMYLCASSPRGQNNSPLHFGNGTRLTVT.

In this sample, this clone turned up once. The chain uses TRBV28 and TRBJ2-7; possible D gene TRBD1, 5 bases. V gave up 4 bases and J gave up 2 bases, with 12 bases separating them. Germline lookup yields CDR1 MDHEN and CDR2 SYDVKM. The CDR3 loop spans 14 amino acids. As DNA, the CDR3 is TGTGCCAGCAGTTCACCCCCAGGGACCTACGAGCAGTACTTC. Protein sequence: CASSSPPGTYEQYF.

This chain connects TRBV5-8 to TRBJ2-5, with 9 bases aligning to TRBD1. The CDR3 covers 14 residues. The J segment lost 3 bases and the V segment lost 5 bases, leaving 5 bases of the junction unmatched. Germline V gene sequence: CDR1 SGHTS, CDR2 YDEGEE. This chain's CDR3 is CASSDTGGEETQYF. The CDR3 DNA reads TGTGCCAGCAGTGATACAGGGGGCGAAGAGACCCAGTACTTC.

The chain carries TRBV5-1 and TRBJ2-7, with D perhaps given as TRBD1 or TRBD2 (5 bases each). The V gene lost 1 base and the J gene lost 4 bases, with 15 bases spanning the gap. The germline V gene has CDR1 SGHRS and CDR2 YFSETQ. This CDR3 has 15 residues. The CDR3 here is CASSLNQVGEYEQYF. In DNA, the CDR3 is TGCGCCAGCAGCTTGAATCAAGTAGGGGAGTACGAGCAGTACTTC.

The chain employs TRBV5-4 and TRBJ1-6, with D unclear. The CDR3 extends over 17 amino acids. Germline values: CDR1 SGHNT, CDR2 YYREEE (reference sequence). V was trimmed by 0 bases and J by 2 bases, leaving 12 bases between them. CDR3 sequence: CASSLGSPATYNSPLHF. The DNA for the CDR3 is TGTGCCAGCAGCTTGGGAAGCCCAGCAACCTATAATTCACCCCTCCACTTT. Full variable domain (missing parts from reference TRBV5-4 and TRBJ1-6): ETGVTQSPTHLIKTRGQQVTLRCSSQSGHNTVSWYQQALGQGPQFIFQYYREEENGRGNFPPRFSGLQFPNYSSELNVNALELDDSALYLCASSLGSPATYNSPLHFGNGTRLTVT.

This chain connects TRBV5-1 to TRBJ1-4; TRBD1 matches 7 bases. CDR3 length equals 14 residues. V gave up 0 bases and J gave up 8 bases; unmatched junction bases: 4. Germline V CDR1 and CDR2: SGHRS, YFSETQ. The CDR3 here is CASSLAGGREKLFF. CDR3 bases: TGCGCCAGCAGCTTGGCAGGGGGAAGGGAAAAACTGTTTTTT.